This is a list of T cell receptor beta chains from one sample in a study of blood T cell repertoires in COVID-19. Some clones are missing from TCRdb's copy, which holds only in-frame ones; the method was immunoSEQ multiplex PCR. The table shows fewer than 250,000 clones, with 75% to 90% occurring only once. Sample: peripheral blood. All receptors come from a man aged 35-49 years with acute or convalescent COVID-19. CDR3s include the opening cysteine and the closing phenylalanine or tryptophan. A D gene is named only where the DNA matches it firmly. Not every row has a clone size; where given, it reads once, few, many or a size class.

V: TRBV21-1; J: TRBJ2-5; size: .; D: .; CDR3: CASSKPPVGQHQETQYF; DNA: TGTGCCAGCAGCAAACCACCGGTCGGACAGCATCAAGAGACCCAGTACTTC
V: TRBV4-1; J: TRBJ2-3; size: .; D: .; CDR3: CASSYSGMYTDTQYF; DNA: TGCGCCAGCAGCTACAGCGGTATGTACACAGATACGCAGTATTTT
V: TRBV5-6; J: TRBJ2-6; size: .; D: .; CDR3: CASRPAGSGANVLTF; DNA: TGTGCCAGCAGACCTGCGGGGTCTGGGGCCAACGTCCTGACTTTC
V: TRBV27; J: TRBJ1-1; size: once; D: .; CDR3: CASRLGGRRNTEAFF; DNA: TGTGCCAGCAGATTGGGGGGGCGAAGGAACACTGAAGCTTTCTTT
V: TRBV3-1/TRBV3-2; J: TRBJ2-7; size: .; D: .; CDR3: CASSQDWTHTYEQYF; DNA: TGTGCCAGCAGCCAAGACTGGACTCATACCTACGAGCAGTACTTC
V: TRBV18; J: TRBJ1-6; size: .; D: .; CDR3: CASSPNSGEQSPLHF; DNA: TGTGCCAGCTCACCGAATTCAGGGGAGCAGTCACCCCTCCACTTT
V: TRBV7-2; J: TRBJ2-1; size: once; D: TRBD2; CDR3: CASSLRRLAGFNNEQFF; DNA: TGTGCCAGCAGCTTAAGGCGGCTAGCGGGATTCAACAATGAGCAGTTCTTC
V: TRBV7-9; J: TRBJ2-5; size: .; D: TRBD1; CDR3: CASSRQGTFETQYF; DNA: TGTGCCAGCAGCAGACAGGGGACTTTCGAGACCCAGTACTTC
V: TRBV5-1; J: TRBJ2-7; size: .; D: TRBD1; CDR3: CASSFPPGQGALEQYF; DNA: TGCGCCAGCAGCTTTCCTCCGGGACAGGGGGCGCTCGAGCAGTACTTC
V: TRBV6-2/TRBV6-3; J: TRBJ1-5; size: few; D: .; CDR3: CASSGQSTNQPQHF; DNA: TGTGCCAGCAGTGGACAGTCAACGAATCAGCCCCAGCATTTT
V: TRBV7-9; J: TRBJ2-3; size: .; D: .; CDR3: CASSLNRAGLVKDTQYF; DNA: TGTGCCAGCAGCTTGAACAGGGCTGGTTTGGTCAAAGATACGCAGTATTTT
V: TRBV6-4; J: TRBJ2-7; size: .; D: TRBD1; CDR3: CASSPGQSSYEQYF; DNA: TGTGCCAGCAGTCCGGGACAGAGCTCCTACGAGCAGTACTTC
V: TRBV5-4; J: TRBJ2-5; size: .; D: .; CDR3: CASSLSGVETQYF; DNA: TGTGCCAGCAGCTTGTCGGGGGTAGAGACCCAGTACTTC
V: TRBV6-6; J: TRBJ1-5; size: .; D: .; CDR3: CASRSRSGDQPQHF; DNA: TGTGCCAGCAGAAGCAGGTCCGGGGATCAGCCCCAGCATTTT
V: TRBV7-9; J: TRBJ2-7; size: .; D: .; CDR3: CASSLAQGPYEQYF; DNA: TGTGCCAGCAGCTTAGCTCAGGGCCCCTACGAGCAGTACTTC
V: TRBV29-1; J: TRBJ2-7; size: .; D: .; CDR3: CSVELEANYEQYF; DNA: TGCAGCGTTGAACTAGAGGCTAACTACGAGCAGTACTTC
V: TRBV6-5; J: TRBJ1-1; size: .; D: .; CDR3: CATITTVNTEAFF; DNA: TGTGCCACCATAACTACCGTAAACACTGAAGCTTTCTTT
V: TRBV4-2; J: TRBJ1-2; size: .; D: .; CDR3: CASSQHSGTANYGYTF; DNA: TGTGCCAGCAGCCAGCATTCAGGAACAGCTAACTATGGCTACACCTTC
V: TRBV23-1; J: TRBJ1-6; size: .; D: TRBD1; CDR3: CASSQPKDRGGGNSPLHF; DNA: TGCGCCAGCAGTCAACCTAAGGACAGGGGAGGGGGTAATTCACCCCTCCACTTT
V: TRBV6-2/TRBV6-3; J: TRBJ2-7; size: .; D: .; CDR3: CASSYVRMRVYEQYF; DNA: TGTGCCAGCAGTTACGTCCGAATGCGAGTCTACGAGCAGTACTTC
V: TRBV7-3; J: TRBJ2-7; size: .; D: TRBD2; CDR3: CASSQGLAGEQYF; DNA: TGTGCCAGCAGCCAGGGACTAGCCGGTGAGCAGTACTTC
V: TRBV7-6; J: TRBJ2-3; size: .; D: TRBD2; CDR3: CASSFGGGGGDTQYF; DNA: TGTGCCAGCAGCTTTGGCGGGGGAGGAGGAGATACGCAGTATTTT
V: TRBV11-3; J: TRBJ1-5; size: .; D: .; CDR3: CASSPFPRTLVGQPQHF; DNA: TGTGCCAGCAGCCCCTTCCCAAGGACACTTGTCGGCCAGCCCCAGCATTTT
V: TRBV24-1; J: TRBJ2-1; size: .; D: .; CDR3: CATSVDHLRGNEQFF; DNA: TGTGCCACCAGTGTAGACCATCTCCGGGGGAATGAGCAGTTCTTC
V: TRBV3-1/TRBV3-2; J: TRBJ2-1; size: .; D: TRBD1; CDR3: CASSQGRTGVQGEQFF; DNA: TGTGCCAGCAGCCAAGGAAGGACAGGGGTGCAAGGCGAGCAGTTCTTC
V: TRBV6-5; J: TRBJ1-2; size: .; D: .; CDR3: CASSSYRVGYTF; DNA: TGTGCCAGCAGTTCTTACAGGGTCGGCTACACCTTC
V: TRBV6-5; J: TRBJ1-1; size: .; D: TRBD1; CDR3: CASWTGQAFF; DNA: TGTGCCAGCTGGACAGGGCAAGCTTTCTTT
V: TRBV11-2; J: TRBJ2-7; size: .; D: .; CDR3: CASSLGGWSYEQYF; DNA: TGTGCCAGCAGCTTAGGAGGGTGGAGTTACGAGCAGTACTTC
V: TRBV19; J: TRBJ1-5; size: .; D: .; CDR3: CASSTRGGSNQPQHF; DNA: TGTGCCAGTAGTACCCGCGGGGGGAGCAATCAGCCCCAGCATTTT
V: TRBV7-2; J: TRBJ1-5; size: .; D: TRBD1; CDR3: CASSLKQGKRNQPQHF; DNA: TGTGCCAGCAGTCTTAAACAGGGGAAGCGCAATCAGCCCCAGCATTTT
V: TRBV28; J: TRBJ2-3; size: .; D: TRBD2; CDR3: CASTITRGRAGYPYF; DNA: TGTGCCAGCACCATTACGCGCGGGAGGGCCGGCTACCCGTATTTT
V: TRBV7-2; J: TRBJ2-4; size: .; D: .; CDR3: CASSLRERVAKNIQYF; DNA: TGTGCCAGCAGCTTACGTGAGAGGGTAGCCAAAAACATTCAGTACTTC
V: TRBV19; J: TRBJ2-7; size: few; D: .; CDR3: CASSIAITYEQYF; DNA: TGTGCCAGTAGTATAGCTATAACCTACGAGCAGTACTTC
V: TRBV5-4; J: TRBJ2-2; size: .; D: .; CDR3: CASSSFGGELTGELFF; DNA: TGTGCCAGCAGCTCATTTGGCGGGGAGCTCACCGGGGAGCTGTTTTTT
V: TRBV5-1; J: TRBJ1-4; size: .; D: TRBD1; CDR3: CASRVLQGARKLFF; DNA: TGCGCCAGCAGGGTTCTGCAGGGGGCAAGGAAACTGTTTTTT
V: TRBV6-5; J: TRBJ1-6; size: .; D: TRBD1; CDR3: CASSRQGSWSPLHF; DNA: TGTGCCAGCAGTCGACAGGGGTCCTGGTCACCCCTCCACTTT
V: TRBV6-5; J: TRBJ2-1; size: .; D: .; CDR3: CASSYVEGVEQFF; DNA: TGTGCCAGCAGTTACGTAGAAGGGGTGGAGCAGTTCTTC
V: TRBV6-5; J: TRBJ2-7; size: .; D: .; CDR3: CASSPKGGAEQYF; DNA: TGTGCCAGCAGTCCTAAAGGAGGGGCCGAGCAGTACTTC
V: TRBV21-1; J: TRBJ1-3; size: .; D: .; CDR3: CASSNRAGPGPSGNTIYF; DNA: TGTGCCAGCAGCAATAGGGCAGGGCCAGGGCCTTCTGGAAACACCATATATTTT
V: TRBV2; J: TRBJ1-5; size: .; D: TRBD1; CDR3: CASGSDREGQPQHF; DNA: TGTGCCAGCGGATCAGACAGGGAAGGTCAGCCCCAGCATTTT
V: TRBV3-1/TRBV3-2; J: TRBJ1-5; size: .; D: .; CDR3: CASSQSRGPQPQHF; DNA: TGTGCCAGCAGCCAGTCCAGGGGCCCACAGCCCCAGCATTTT
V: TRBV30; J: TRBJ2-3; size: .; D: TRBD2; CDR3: CAWSVSLAADTQYF; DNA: TGTGCCTGGAGTGTATCACTAGCGGCGGATACGCAGTATTTT
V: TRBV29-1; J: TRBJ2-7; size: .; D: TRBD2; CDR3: CSVVPTSTGEQYF; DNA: TGCAGCGTTGTCCCGACTAGCACAGGCGAGCAGTACTTC
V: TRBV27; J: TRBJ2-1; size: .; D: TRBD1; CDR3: CASSLTQIRGGGQFF; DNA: TGTGCCAGCAGTTTAACCCAAATAAGAGGGGGCGGGCAGTTCTTC
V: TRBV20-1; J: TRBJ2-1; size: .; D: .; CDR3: CSASSGRGPYNEQFF; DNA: TGCAGTGCTAGTTCCGGGAGAGGACCCTACAATGAGCAGTTCTTC
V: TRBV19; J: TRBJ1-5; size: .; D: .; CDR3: CASSIWGRRGNQPQHF; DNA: TGTGCCAGTAGTATTTGGGGCAGGAGGGGAAATCAGCCCCAGCATTTT
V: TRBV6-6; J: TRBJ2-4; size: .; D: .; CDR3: CASSFRQEPAKNIQYF; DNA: TGTGCCAGCAGTTTTCGACAGGAACCTGCCAAAAACATTCAGTACTTC
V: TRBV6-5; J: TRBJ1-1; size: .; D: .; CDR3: CASSRGPNPNTEAFF; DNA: TGTGCCAGCAGCCGGGGTCCCAACCCGAACACTGAAGCTTTCTTT
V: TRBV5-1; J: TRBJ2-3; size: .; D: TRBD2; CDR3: CASSLQTSGASTDTQYF; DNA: TGCGCCAGCAGCTTGCAGACTAGCGGGGCTAGCACAGATACGCAGTATTTT